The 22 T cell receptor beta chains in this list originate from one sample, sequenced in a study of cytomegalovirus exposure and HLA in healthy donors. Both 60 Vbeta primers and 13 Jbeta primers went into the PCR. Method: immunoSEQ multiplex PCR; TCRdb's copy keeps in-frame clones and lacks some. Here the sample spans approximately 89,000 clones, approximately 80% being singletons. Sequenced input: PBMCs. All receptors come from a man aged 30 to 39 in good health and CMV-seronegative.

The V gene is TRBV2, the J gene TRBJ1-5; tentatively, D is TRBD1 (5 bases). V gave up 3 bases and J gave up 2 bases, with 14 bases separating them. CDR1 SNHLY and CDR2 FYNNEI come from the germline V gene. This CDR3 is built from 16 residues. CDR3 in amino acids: CASSDGRGYGNQPQHF. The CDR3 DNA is TGTGCCAGCAGTGATGGGAGGGGCTATGGCAATCAGCCCCAGCATTTT.

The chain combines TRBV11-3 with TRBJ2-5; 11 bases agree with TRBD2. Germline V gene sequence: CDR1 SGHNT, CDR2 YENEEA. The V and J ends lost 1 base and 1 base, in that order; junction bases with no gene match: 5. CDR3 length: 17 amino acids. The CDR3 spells CASSLGLTSGVQETQYF. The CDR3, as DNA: TGTGCCAGCAGCTTAGGTTTGACTAGCGGGGTCCAAGAGACCCAGTACTTC. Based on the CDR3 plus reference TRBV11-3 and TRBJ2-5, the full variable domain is EAGVVQSPRYKIIEKKQPVAFWCNPISGHNTLYWYLQNLGQGPELLIRYENEEAVDDSQLPKDRFSAERLKGVDSTLKIQPAELGDSAVYLCASSLGLTSGVQETQYFGPGTRLLVL.

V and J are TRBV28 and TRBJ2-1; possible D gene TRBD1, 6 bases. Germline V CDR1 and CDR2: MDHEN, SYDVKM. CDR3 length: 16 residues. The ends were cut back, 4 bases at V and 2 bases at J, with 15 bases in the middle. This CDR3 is CASSSRGAGAYNEQFF. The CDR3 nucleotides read TGTGCCAGCAGTTCCAGGGGAGCCGGTGCCTACAATGAGCAGTTCTTC. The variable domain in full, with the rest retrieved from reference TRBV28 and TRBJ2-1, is DVKVTQSSRYLVKRTGEKVFLECVQDMDHENMFWYRQDPGLGLRLIYFSYDVKMKEKGDIPEGYSVSREKKERFSLILESASTNQTSMYLCASSSRGAGAYNEQFFGPGTRLTVL.

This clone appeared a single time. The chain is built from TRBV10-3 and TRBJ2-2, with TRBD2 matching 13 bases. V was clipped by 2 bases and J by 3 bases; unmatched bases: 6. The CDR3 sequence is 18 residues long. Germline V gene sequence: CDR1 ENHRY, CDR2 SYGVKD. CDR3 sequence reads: CAISEGLAGDADTGELFF. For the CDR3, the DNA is TGTGCCATCAGTGAGGGACTAGCGGGAGATGCGGACACCGGGGAGCTGTTTTTT.

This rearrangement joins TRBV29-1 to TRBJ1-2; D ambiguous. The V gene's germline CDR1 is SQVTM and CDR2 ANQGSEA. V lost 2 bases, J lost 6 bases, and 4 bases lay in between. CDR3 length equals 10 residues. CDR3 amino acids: CSVEQDGYTF. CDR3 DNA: TGCAGCGTTGAACAGGATGGCTACACCTTC.

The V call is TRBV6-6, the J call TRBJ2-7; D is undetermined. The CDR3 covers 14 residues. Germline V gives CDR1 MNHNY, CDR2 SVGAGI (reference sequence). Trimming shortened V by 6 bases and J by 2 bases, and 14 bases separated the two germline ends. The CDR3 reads CASRDPSGTYEQYF. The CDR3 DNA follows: TGTGCCAGCAGAGACCCATCGGGTACCTACGAGCAGTACTTC.

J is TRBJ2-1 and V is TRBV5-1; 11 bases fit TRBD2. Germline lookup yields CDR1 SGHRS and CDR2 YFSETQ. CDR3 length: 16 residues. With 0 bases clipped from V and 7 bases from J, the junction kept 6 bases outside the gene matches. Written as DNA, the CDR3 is TGCGCCAGCAGCTTGGATAGCGGGGGGGCCGTTAATGAGCAGTTCTTC. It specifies CASSLDSGGAVNEQFF.

CDR3 region: CASSLVGIAYGYTF. The CDR3 DNA follows: TGTGCCAGCAGCTTGGTTGGCATAGCCTATGGCTACACCTTC. This chain uses TRBV5-4 with TRBJ1-2, with D hard to call. Germline CDR1 reads SGHNT; CDR2 reads YYREEE (reference sequence). The CDR3 covers 14 residues. The V and J ends lost 0 bases and 4 bases respectively, with 10 bases between them.

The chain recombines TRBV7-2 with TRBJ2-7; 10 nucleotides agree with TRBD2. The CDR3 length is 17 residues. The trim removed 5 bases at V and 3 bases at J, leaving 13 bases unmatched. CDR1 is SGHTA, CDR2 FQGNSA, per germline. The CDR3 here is CASSTPRSGGASYEQYF. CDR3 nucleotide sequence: TGTGCCAGCAGCACCCCCCGGAGCGGGGGGGCTAGCTACGAGCAGTACTTC.

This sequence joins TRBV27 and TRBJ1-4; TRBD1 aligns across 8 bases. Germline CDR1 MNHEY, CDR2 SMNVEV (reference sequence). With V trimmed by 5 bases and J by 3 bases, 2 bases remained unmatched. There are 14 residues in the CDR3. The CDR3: CASSGTGANEKLFF. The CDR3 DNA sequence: TGTGCCAGCAGTGGGACAGGCGCTAATGAAAAACTGTTTTTT. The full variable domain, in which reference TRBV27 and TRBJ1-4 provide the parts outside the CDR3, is EAQVTQNPRYLITVTGKKLTVTCSQNMNHEYMSWYRQDPGLGLRQIYYSMNVEVTDKGDVPEGYKVSRKEKRNFPLILESPSPNQTSLYFCASSGTGANEKLFFGSGTQLSVL.

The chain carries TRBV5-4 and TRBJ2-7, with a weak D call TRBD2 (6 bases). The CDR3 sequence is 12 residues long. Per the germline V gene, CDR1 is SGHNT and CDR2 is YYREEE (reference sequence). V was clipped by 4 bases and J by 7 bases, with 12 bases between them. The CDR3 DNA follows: TGTGCCAGCAGCCTGGGGACTTTGGAGCAGTACTTC. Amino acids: CASSLGTLEQYF.

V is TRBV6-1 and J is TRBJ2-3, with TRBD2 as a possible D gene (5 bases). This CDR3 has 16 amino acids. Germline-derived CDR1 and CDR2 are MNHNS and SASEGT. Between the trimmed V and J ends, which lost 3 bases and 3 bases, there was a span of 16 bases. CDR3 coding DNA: TGTGCCAGCAGTGAGCCAGGAGGAACTGAAACAGATACGCAGTATTTT. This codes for CASSEPGGTETDTQYF.

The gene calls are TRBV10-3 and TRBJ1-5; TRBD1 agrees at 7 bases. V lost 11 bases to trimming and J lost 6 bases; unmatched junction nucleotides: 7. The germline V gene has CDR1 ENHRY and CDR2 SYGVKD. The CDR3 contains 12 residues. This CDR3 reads CAVQGGGQPQHF. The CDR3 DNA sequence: TGTGCCGTTCAGGGGGGCGGTCAGCCCCAGCATTTT.

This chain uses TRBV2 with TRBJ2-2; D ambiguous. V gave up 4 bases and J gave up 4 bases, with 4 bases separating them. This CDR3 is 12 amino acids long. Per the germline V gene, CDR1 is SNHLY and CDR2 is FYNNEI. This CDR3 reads CASSGATGELFF. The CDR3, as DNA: TGTGCCAGCAGTGGGGCCACCGGGGAGCTGTTTTTT.

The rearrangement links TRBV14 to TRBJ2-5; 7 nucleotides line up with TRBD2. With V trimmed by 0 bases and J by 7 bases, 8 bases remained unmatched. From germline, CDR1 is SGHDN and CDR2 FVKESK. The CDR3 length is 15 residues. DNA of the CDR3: TGTGCCAGCAGCCAAGATTTGGGGGGGTGGATGACCCAGTACTTC. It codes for CASSQDLGGWMTQYF.

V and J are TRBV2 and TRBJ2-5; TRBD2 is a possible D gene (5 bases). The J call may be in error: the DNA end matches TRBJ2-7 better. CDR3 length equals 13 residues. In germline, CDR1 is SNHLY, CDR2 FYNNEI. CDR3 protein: CASIKDFNYEQYF. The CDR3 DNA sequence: TGTGCCAGCATTAAGGACTTCAACTACGAGCAGTACTTC.

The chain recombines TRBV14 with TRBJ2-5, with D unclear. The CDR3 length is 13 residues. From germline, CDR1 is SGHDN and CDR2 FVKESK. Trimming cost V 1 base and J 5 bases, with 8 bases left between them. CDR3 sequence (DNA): TGTGCCAGCAGCCAAGGACTCGGGGAGACCCAGTACTTC. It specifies CASSQGLGETQYF. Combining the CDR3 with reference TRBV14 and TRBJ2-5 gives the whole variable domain EAGVTQFPSHSVIEKGQTVTLRCDPISGHDNLYWYRRVMGKEIKFLLHFVKESKQDESGMPNNRFLAERTGGTYSTLKVQPAELEDSGVYFCASSQGLGETQYFGPGTRLLVL.

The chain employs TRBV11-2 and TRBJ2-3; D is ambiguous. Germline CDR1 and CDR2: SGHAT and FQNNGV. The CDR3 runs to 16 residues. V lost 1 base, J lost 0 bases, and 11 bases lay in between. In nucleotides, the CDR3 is TGTGCCAGCAGCTTAGGGCAGGAACTTAGCACAGATACGCAGTATTTT. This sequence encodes CASSLGQELSTDTQYF.

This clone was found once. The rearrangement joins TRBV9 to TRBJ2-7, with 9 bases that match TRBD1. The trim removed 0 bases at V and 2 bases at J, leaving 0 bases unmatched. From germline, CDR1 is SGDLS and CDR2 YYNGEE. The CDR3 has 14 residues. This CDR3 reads CASSVGQGAYEQYF. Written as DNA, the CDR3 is TGTGCCAGCAGCGTAGGACAGGGGGCCTACGAGCAGTACTTC. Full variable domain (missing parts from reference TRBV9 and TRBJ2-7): DSGVTQTPKHLITATGQRVTLRCSPRSGDLSVYWYQQSLDQGLQFLIQYYNGEERAKGNILERFSAQQFPDLHSELNLSSLELGDSALYFCASSVGQGAYEQYFGPGTRLTVT.

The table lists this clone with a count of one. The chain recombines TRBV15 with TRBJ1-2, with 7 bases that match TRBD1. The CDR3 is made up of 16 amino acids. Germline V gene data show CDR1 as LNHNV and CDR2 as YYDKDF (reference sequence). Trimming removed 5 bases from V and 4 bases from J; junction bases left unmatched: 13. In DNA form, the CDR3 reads TGTGCCACCAGCGGACTGGTCGAGACAGGGTTCTATGGCTACACCTTC. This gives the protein CATSGLVETGFYGYTF.

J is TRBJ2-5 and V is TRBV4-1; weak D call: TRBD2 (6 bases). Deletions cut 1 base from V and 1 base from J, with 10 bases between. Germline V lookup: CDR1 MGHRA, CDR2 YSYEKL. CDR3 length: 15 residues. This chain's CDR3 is CASSQGTSPQETQYF. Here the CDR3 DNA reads TGCGCCAGCAGCCAAGGTACTAGCCCCCAAGAGACCCAGTACTTC.

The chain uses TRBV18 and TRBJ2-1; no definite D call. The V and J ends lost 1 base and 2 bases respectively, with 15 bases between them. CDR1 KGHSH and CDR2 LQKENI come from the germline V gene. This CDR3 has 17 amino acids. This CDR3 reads CASSPRISGPTYNEQFF. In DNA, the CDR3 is TGTGCCAGCTCACCACGTATCTCGGGTCCCACCTACAATGAGCAGTTCTTC.